Below are 27 T cell receptor beta chains sequenced from a single sample in a study of T-cell reconstitution after alpha-beta-depleted transplantation in children. Preparation of the TCRbeta library involved a method that used unique molecular identifiers. Each CDR3 protein is one row after TCRdb ran MiXCR on the PCR reads. Here the sample spans fewer than 550,000 distinct CDR3 sequences, roughly a tenth being singletons. The sample was PBMCs, taken before TCRalphabeta/CD19-depleted stem cell transplant. The receptor set was obtained from a child aged 2 to 9 with inherited bone marrow failure, due to receive a stem cell transplant.

This clonotype was observed many times. J is TRBJ2-7 and V is TRBV4-3; D perhaps matches TRBD2 (5 bases). Trimming pared 0 bases from V and 6 bases from J, leaving 9 bases between. Germline values: CDR1 LGHNA, CDR2 YSLEER. This CDR3 has 13 amino acids. CDR3 nucleotides: TGCGCCAGCAGCCAAGATAGTGGACTCGAGCAGTACTTC. This gives the protein CASSQDSGLEQYF.

This clonotype was counted at least ten times. V and J are TRBV20-1 and TRBJ2-7; TRBD2 matches 9 bases. This CDR3 has 15 amino acids. With 2 bases clipped from V and 5 bases from J, the junction kept 10 bases outside the gene matches. Looked up from germline, CDR1 is DFQATT and CDR2 is SNEGSKA (reference sequence). CDR3 in amino acids: CSARTYSGSPHEQYF. The DNA for the CDR3 is TGCAGTGCTAGAACCTATAGCGGGAGCCCCCACGAGCAGTACTTC.

This clonotype came up a few times. The V and J genes are TRBV24-1 and TRBJ2-2; a possible D gene is TRBD1 (6 bases). The ends were cut back, 3 bases at V and 5 bases at J, with 24 bases in the middle. Germline lookup yields CDR1 KGHDR and CDR2 SFDVKD. CDR3 length: 19 residues. The CDR3 region has the DNA TGTGCCACCAGTGATGACCCCCAGAGGAACAGGGTGTATACCGGGGAGCTGTTTTTT. Encoded protein: CATSDDPQRNRVYTGELFF.

This clonotype was observed many times. CDR3 in amino acids: CASSQDQGDTQYF. For the CDR3, the DNA is TGCGCCAGCAGCCAAGATCAAGGGGATACGCAGTATTTT. This chain joins TRBV4-3 and TRBJ2-3; D unclear. The length of the CDR3 is 13 residues. Trimming took 0 bases from V and 6 from J, leaving 7 bases between them. Germline V CDR1 and CDR2: LGHNA, YSLEER.

With respect to this clonotype: A single base separates this from a much larger clone, so it may be a read error. The gene calls are TRBV12-3 or TRBV12-4 and TRBJ2-1, with 7 bases matching TRBD2. The CDR3 sequence is 17 residues long. Germline trimming cut 3 bases from V and 3 bases from J; bases unmatched to any gene: 11. CDR3 region: CASSFPQGGSCYNEQFF. CDR3 in DNA: TGTGCCAGCAGTTTCCCTCAAGGCGGGAGCTGCTACAATGAGCAGTTCTTC.

This clonotype was recorded a few times. The V call is TRBV12-3 or TRBV12-4, the J call TRBJ2-5, with D unresolved. The CDR3 length is 13 residues. The V gene lost 5 bases and the J gene lost 0 bases, with 7 bases spanning the gap. The CDR3 loop is CASSEPNQETQYF. CDR3 coding DNA: TGTGCCAGCAGTGAGCCGAACCAAGAGACCCAGTACTTC.

This clonotype was recorded a few times. This chain uses TRBV30 with TRBJ1-6; tentative D call: TRBD1 (5 bases). The germline CDR1 and CDR2 sequences are GTSNPN and SVGIG (reference sequence). The CDR3 sequence is 12 residues long. V dropped 0 bases and J dropped 15 bases, with 12 bases sitting between them. CDR3 nucleotides: TGTGCCTGGAGTGTACGAGGGGACCGCCTCCACTTT. It yields the protein CAWSVRGDRLHF.

In its sample, this clonotype was seen a few times. This chain links TRBV12-3 or TRBV12-4 with TRBJ1-3, with D possibly being TRBD1 (5 bases). This CDR3 comprises 16 residues. V lost 6 bases to trimming and J lost 0 bases, with 15 bases between them. Here the CDR3 reads CASSPSTGYSGNTIYF. CDR3 in DNA: TGTGCCAGCAGCCCTTCCACAGGCTACTCTGGAAACACCATATATTTT.

This chain uses TRBV27 with TRBJ2-7; D is uncertain. This CDR3 contains 13 residues. Germline loops: CDR1 MNHEY, CDR2 SMNVEV (reference sequence). With 3 bases removed from V and 2 bases from J, the gap between germline ends came to 8 bases. CDR3 in amino acids: CASSLSVAYEQYF. Here the CDR3 DNA reads TGTGCCAGCAGTTTGTCGGTGGCCTACGAGCAGTACTTC.

This CDR3 reads CASRASEAYEQYF. In DNA form, the CDR3 reads TGCGCCAGCAGGGCCTCAGAGGCATACGAGCAGTACTTC. The genes are TRBV5-1 and TRBJ2-7; no clear D gene. Trimming left V 5 bases short and J 4 bases short, with 13 bases between. The CDR3 is 13 residues long. The germline V gene has CDR1 SGHRS and CDR2 YFSETQ.

CDR3 DNA: TGTGCCAGCAGCAGACTAGCGGGAGAACCCTACGAGCAGTACTTC. Protein product: CASSRLAGEPYEQYF. This chain joins TRBV12-3 or TRBV12-4 and TRBJ2-7, with TRBD2 matching over 12 bases. The CDR3 covers 15 residues. The V and J ends lost 6 bases and 2 bases, in that order; junction bases with no gene match: 5.

Comment on this clonotype: It may be a read error: a sequence one base away is much more abundant. The chain is built from TRBV21-1 and TRBJ2-7. TRBV21-1 is recorded as a pseudogene. There are 13 residues in the CDR3. In nucleotides, the CDR3 is TGTGCCAGACATGGTTCCAATTCCTACGAGCAGTACTTC. Encoded protein: CARHGSNSYEQYF.

Ten or more counts support this clonotype. The chain carries TRBV15 and TRBJ1-2, with D unclear. The CDR3 is 11 amino acids. Between the trimmed V and J ends, which lost 8 bases and 3 bases, there was a span of 7 bases. From germline, CDR1 is LNHNV and CDR2 YYDKDF (reference sequence). The CDR3 loop is CATRGDYGYTF. CDR3 coding DNA: TGTGCCACCCGCGGGGACTATGGCTACACCTTC.

In its sample, this clonotype was seen many times. This chain uses TRBV30 with TRBJ2-7; D call uncertain. Trimming took 5 bases from V and 0 from J, leaving 5 bases between them. The CDR3 contains 11 residues. Germline V gene data show CDR1 as GTSNPN and CDR2 as SVGIG (reference sequence). The CDR3 spells CAWDDSYEQYF. As DNA, the CDR3 is TGTGCCTGGGACGACTCCTACGAGCAGTACTTC.

The chain employs TRBV19 and TRBJ1-5; D gene uncertain. The CDR3 contains 15 residues. V was cut by 8 bases and J by 1 base, with 15 bases left in between. Per the germline V gene, CDR1 is LNHDA and CDR2 is SQIVND (reference sequence). DNA for the CDR3: TGTGCCAGTTGCAAGACCCTGGGGAGCAATCAGCCCCAGCATTTT. Encoded protein: CASCKTLGSNQPQHF.

This clonotype has more than one count but fewer than ten. This chain connects TRBV7-9 to TRBJ2-7; 7 bases fit TRBD2. The CDR3 consists of 16 residues. V gave up 8 bases and J gave up 3 bases; unmatched junction bases: 16. Germline CDR1 and CDR2: SEHNR and FQNEAQ (reference sequence). Here the CDR3 reads CASQSGDSGPRYEQYF. DNA of the CDR3: TGTGCCAGCCAAAGCGGAGATAGCGGGCCCCGCTACGAGCAGTACTTC.

Worth noting for this clonotype: This may come from a read error, since a much larger clone is one base off. This chain uses TRBV28 with TRBJ2-1; D ambiguous. Germline V CDR1 and CDR2: MDHEN, SYDVKM. This CDR3 comprises 10 residues. V was clipped by 7 bases and J by 6 bases, with 4 bases between them. For the CDR3, the DNA is TGTGCCAGCACCTTCAATGAGCAGTTCTTC. It codes for CASTFNEQFF. The full variable domain, in which reference TRBV28 and TRBJ2-1 provide the parts outside the CDR3, is DVKVTQSSRYLVKRTGEKVFLECVQDMDHENMFWYRQDPGLGLRLIYFSYDVKMKEKGDIPEGYSVSREKKERFSLILESASTNQTSMYLCASTFNEQFFGPGTRLTVL.

This clonotype has a count of ten or more. This chain joins TRBV27 and TRBJ2-3; 9 bases fit TRBD2. CDR3 length equals 14 residues. After removal of 6 bases from V and 10 bases from J, the junction contained 11 bases not matched to a gene. Germline lookup yields CDR1 MNHEY and CDR2 SMNVEV (reference sequence). CDR3 coding DNA: TGTGCCAGCAGCTTAGCGGGAGATGGTTTGTCGCAGTATTTT. Its translation: CASSLAGDGLSQYF.

This clonotype was counted ten times or more. This chain uses TRBV11-2 with TRBJ2-5; tentative D call: TRBD2 (6 bases). V lost 1 base, J lost 5 bases, and 8 bases lay in between. CDR3 length equals 13 residues. From germline, CDR1 is SGHAT and CDR2 FQNNGV. CDR3 residues: CASSLAGVETQYF. The CDR3 DNA reads TGTGCCAGCAGCTTAGCGGGGGTGGAGACCCAGTACTTC.

The chain is built from TRBV21-1 and TRBJ1-5. TRBV21-1 is a pseudogene. The CDR3 covers 15 residues. The CDR3 reads CASSKVNRRVGPQHF. The CDR3 coding sequence is TGTGCCAGCAGCAAAGTGAACAGAAGGGTTGGGCCCCAGCATTTT.

This clonotype came up many times. V usage is TRBV3-1 and J usage is TRBJ2-7; D possibly corresponds to TRBD1 (6 bases). Trimming left V 2 bases short and J 4 bases short, with 15 bases between. The CDR3 extends over 15 amino acids. The germline CDR1 and CDR2 sequences are LGHDT and YNNKEL (reference sequence). Here the CDR3 reads CASSQSRGGSYEQYF. The CDR3 region has the DNA TGTGCCAGCAGCCAATCTCGAGGGGGTTCTTACGAGCAGTACTTC.

This clonotype was seen at least ten times. The rearrangement uses TRBV29-1 and TRBJ2-3; D may be TRBD2 (5 bases). The germline V gene encodes CDR1 SQVTM and CDR2 ANQGSEA. V lost 4 bases and J lost 2, with 10 bases in between. CDR3 length: 13 amino acids. The CDR3 DNA reads as TGCAGCGTTGGAGCGGACCCCACAGATACGCAGTATTTT. This encodes CSVGADPTDTQYF.

The chain joins TRBV12-3 or TRBV12-4 to TRBJ1-2; maybe TRBD1 (5 bases). V lost 3 bases and J 6 bases, leaving 11 bases between the germline ends. This CDR3 is built from 13 residues. The CDR3 bases are TGTGCCAGCAGTTTCACCCCCAGGGATGGCTACACCTTC. The encoded protein is CASSFTPRDGYTF.

This clonotype has a count of ten or more. The DNA for the CDR3 is TGTGCCAGCAGCTTAGCGTTGGGGACGGAGTACGAGCAGTACTTC. It is translated as CASSLALGTEYEQYF. This chain links TRBV7-9 with TRBJ2-7; D tentatively reads TRBD1 or TRBD2 (5 bases each). CDR1 is SEHNR and CDR2 is FQNEAQ in the germline V gene (reference sequence). This CDR3 contains 15 residues. Deletions cut 0 bases from V and 4 bases from J, with 13 bases between.

This clonotype showed up many times. The chain couples TRBV7-9 to TRBJ2-1, with a weak D call TRBD2 (6 bases). Germline V gives CDR1 SEHNR, CDR2 FQNEAQ (reference sequence). The ends were cut back, 3 bases at V and 4 bases at J, with 13 bases in the middle. This CDR3 is 15 amino acids long. The CDR3 spells CASSFLASGYNEQFF. CDR3 DNA: TGTGCCAGCAGCTTTTTGGCGAGCGGGTACAATGAGCAGTTCTTC.

This chain links TRBV6-2 or TRBV6-3 with TRBJ2-1; TRBD2 is a possible D gene (6 bases). The CDR3 totals 17 residues. Per germline, CDR1 MNHEY and CDR2 SVGEGT. V gave up 2 bases and J gave up 0 bases, with 14 bases separating them. The CDR3 DNA reads as TGTGCCAGCAGTTACGGGGGGACCCGACGCTCCTACAATGAGCAGTTCTTC. This encodes CASSYGGTRRSYNEQFF.

This clonotype was counted at least ten times. The rearrangement joins TRBV28 to TRBJ1-3; tentatively, D is TRBD1 (5 bases). Per the germline V gene, CDR1 is MDHEN and CDR2 is SYDVKM. The CDR3 is 16 residues long. V gave up 3 bases and J gave up 0 bases, with 12 bases separating them. This CDR3 reads CASSLARTSSGNTIYF. The DNA of the CDR3 is TGTGCCAGCAGTTTGGCCAGGACAAGCTCTGGAAACACCATATATTTT.